This note documents a single T cell receptor (beta chain) sequence. Its antigen is unidentified. This entry belongs to a study of cytomegalovirus exposure and HLA in healthy donors. Per germline, CDR1 SGHDT and CDR2 YYEEEE. V was clipped by 4 bases and J by 4 bases; unmatched bases: 6. This CDR3 region has 14 residues. The PCR was carried out with 60 Vbeta primers and 13 Jbeta primers. Assay used: immunoSEQ multiplex PCR; TCRdb lists only in-frame clones, some missing. The top ten hold approximately 1.5% of the sample, which has some 190,000 clones, just over 75% seen once. Overall study findings and caveats: Whilst most TCR sequences proved rare, a subset of public TCRs occurred across many donors.

The sequence was obtained from a man aged 18 to 35 in good health and CMV-seronegative. The chain uses TRBV5-6 and TRBJ1-1, with 8 bases fitting TRBD1. What was sequenced was PBMCs. The CDR3 loop is CASSPEDRVTEAFF. The CDR3 DNA reads TGTGCCAGCAGCCCCGAGGACAGGGTCACTGAAGCTTTCTTT.